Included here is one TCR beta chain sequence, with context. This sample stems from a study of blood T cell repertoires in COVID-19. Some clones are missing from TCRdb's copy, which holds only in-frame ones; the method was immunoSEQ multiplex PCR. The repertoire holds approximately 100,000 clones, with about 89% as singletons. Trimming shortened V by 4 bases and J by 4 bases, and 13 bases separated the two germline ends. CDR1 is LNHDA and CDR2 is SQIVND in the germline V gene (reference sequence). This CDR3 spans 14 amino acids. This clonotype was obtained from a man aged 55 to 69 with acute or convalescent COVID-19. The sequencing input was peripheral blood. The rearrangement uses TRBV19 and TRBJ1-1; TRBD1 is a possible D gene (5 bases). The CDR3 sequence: CASSKTVPGTEAFF. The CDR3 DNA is TGTGCCAGTAGTAAGACAGTCCCGGGCACTGAAGCTTTCTTT.